These 13 T cell receptor beta chains were sequenced from one sample in a study of T cell responses to AZD1222 COVID-19 vaccine. Clones were sequenced by immunoSEQ multiplex PCR, and TCRdb holds only the in-frame ones, with some missing. In the table there are fewer than 120,000 clones, about 88% of which are singletons. The source was peripheral blood, collected on day 0 of AZD1222 vaccination. Every receptor here comes from an adult in good health.

This clone was seen a handful of times. V is TRBV2 and J is TRBJ1-1; D might be TRBD1 (5 bases). Trimming removed 10 bases from V and 0 bases from J, with 12 bases in between. This CDR3 has 13 amino acids. Germline lookup yields CDR1 SNHLY and CDR2 FYNNEI. The CDR3 nucleotides read TGTGCCACCCAGACAGACATGAACACTGAAGCTTTCTTT. Its translation is CATQTDMNTEAFF.

This chain links TRBV5-1 with TRBJ2-3, with D maybe TRBD1 (5 bases). Looked up from germline, CDR1 is SGHRS and CDR2 is YFSETQ. The CDR3 has 14 residues. The V and J ends lost 2 bases and 4 bases respectively, with 11 bases between them. Written as DNA, the CDR3 is TGCGCCAGCAGCTTCCAGGGTTGGGCAGATACGCAGTATTTT. Protein sequence: CASSFQGWADTQYF.

The chain links TRBV10-1 to TRBJ1-1, with a tentative D call TRBD1 (5 bases). The V end was cut by 3 bases, the J end by 4 bases, with 21 bases between. CDR1 WNHNN and CDR2 SYGVQD come from the germline V gene (reference sequence). The CDR3 runs 17 residues. The CDR3 DNA follows: TGCGCCAGCAGTGATCGGGGACTTATGAAAGGGACCACTGAAGCTTTCTTT. Translated, it gives CASSDRGLMKGTTEAFF.

The J gene is TRBJ1-1, the V gene TRBV5-8, with D hard to call. This CDR3 has 12 amino acids. Germline V gene data show CDR1 as SGHTS and CDR2 as YDEGEE. The DNA for the CDR3 is TGTGCAGCCGGACGGCAAGACACTGAAGCTTTCTTT. Translating it yields CAAGRQDTEAFF.

V is TRBV6-5 and J is TRBJ1-5, with 8 bases fitting TRBD1. The CDR3 extends over 14 amino acids. The V segment lost 6 bases and the J segment 2 bases; nucleotides outside the gene matches: 3. Germline V CDR1 and CDR2: MNHEY, SVGAGI. CDR3 loop: CASRTGVGNQPQHF. CDR3 nucleotide sequence: TGTGCCAGCAGGACAGGGGTTGGCAATCAGCCCCAGCATTTT.

The CDR3 loop is CASSRDRAGEQYF. DNA of the CDR3: TGTGCCAGCAGCCGGGACAGGGCAGGAGAGCAGTACTTC. This chain connects TRBV14 to TRBJ2-7, with TRBD1 identical over 9 bases. Losses at the gene ends were 4 bases for V and 7 bases for J; bases not matched to a gene: 5. Germline V CDR1 and CDR2: SGHDN, FVKESK. This CDR3 spans 13 amino acids.

The chain couples TRBV11-2 to TRBJ2-7; TRBD1 is a possible D gene (6 bases). In germline, CDR1 is SGHAT, CDR2 FQNNGV. The CDR3 is 13 amino acids. With 7 bases removed from V and 3 bases from J, the gap between germline ends came to 13 bases. The CDR3 sequence: CASIPEQGYEQYF. Written as DNA, the CDR3 is TGTGCCAGCATTCCGGAACAGGGCTACGAGCAGTACTTC.

The V call is TRBV15, the J call TRBJ2-7; 10 positions match TRBD2. The CDR3 loop spans 15 amino acids. CDR1 and CDR2 (germline): LNHNV, YYDKDF (reference sequence). The J segment lost 4 bases and the V segment lost 5 bases, leaving 8 bases of the junction unmatched. Here the CDR3 reads CATSPRTSGEYEQYF. Written as DNA, the CDR3 is TGTGCCACCAGCCCCCGGACTAGCGGAGAGTACGAGCAGTACTTC.

The sample holds one count of this clone. This chain uses TRBV11-2 with TRBJ1-4, with 10 nucleotides matching TRBD1. The length of the CDR3 is 15 residues. Germline V gene data show CDR1 as SGHAT and CDR2 as FQNNGV. V gave up 5 bases and J gave up 5 bases; unmatched junction bases: 5. The CDR3: CASSPWTGGNEKLFF. The CDR3 DNA follows: TGTGCCAGCAGCCCGTGGACAGGGGGGAATGAAAAACTGTTTTTT.

The chain employs TRBV12-5 and TRBJ2-2; D unclear. The V and J ends lost 0 bases and 6 bases respectively, with 26 bases between them. CDR3 length: 20 amino acids. From germline, CDR1 is LGHNT and CDR2 FRNRAP. This CDR3 reads CASGLVIWQDPRLIAGELFF. The CDR3 nucleotides read TGTGCTAGTGGTTTGGTAATCTGGCAGGACCCTAGGTTAATCGCCGGGGAGCTGTTTTTT. Full variable domain (outside the CDR3, taken from reference TRBV12-5 and TRBJ2-2): DARVTQTPRHKVTEMGQEVTMRCQPILGHNTVFWYRQTMMQGLELLAYFRNRAPLDDSGMPKDRFSAEMPDATLATLKIQPSEPRDSAVYFCASGLVIWQDPRLIAGELFFGEGSRLTVL.

This clone was observed a few times. The chain uses TRBV7-9 and TRBJ1-4; D is perhaps TRBD1 (5 bases). CDR3 size: 15 residues. Germline V gene data show CDR1 as SEHNR and CDR2 as FQNEAQ (reference sequence). V was trimmed by 6 bases and J by 0 bases, leaving 11 bases between them. The CDR3 coding sequence is TGTGCCAGCAGTTTCGCGGGGGCAACTAATGAAAAACTGTTTTTT. Residues: CASSFAGATNEKLFF.

The chain recombines TRBV30 with TRBJ2-5; D might be TRBD2 (6 bases). Trimming took 1 base from V and 4 from J, leaving 10 bases between them. CDR1 and CDR2 (germline): GTSNPN, SVGIG (reference sequence). The CDR3 covers 13 residues. CDR3 DNA sequence: TGTGCCTGGAGTGCGCCCGGGGGAGAGACCCAGTACTTC. It yields the protein CAWSAPGGETQYF.

The chain carries TRBV11-2 and TRBJ2-6; no firm D call. Germline V lookup: CDR1 SGHAT, CDR2 FQNNGV. Trimming pared 2 bases from V and 1 base from J, leaving 15 bases between. This CDR3 is 18 amino acids long. The CDR3 spells CASSLRSVTKSGANVLTF. In DNA, the CDR3 is TGTGCCAGCAGCTTAAGGTCGGTCACTAAATCTGGGGCCAACGTCCTGACTTTC. The full variable domain, rest sourced from reference TRBV11-2 and TRBJ2-6, is EAGVAQSPRYKIIEKRQSVAFWCNPISGHATLYWYQQILGQGPKLLIQFQNNGVVDDSQLPKDRFSAERLKGVDSTLKIQPAKLEDSAVYLCASSLRSVTKSGANVLTFGAGSRLTVL.